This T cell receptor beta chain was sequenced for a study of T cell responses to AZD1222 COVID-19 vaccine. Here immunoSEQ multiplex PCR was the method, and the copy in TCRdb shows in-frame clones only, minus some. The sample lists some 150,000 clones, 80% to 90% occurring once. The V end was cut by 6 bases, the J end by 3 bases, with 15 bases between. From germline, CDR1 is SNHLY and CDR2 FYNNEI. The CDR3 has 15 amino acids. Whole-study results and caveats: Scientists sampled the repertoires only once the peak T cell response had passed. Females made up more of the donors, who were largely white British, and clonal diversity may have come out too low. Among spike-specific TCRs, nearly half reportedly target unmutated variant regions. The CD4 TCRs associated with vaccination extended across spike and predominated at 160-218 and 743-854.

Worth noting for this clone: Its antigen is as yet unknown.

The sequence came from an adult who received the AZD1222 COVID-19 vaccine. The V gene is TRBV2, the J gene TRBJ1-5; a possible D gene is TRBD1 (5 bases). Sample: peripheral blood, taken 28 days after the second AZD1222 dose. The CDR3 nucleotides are TGTGCCAGCAGGCCCGGGAGGGGTGCCAATCAGCCCCAGCATTTT. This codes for CASRPGRGANQPQHF.